The entry below describes one T cell receptor (beta chain). Its cognate antigen is unknown. This record belongs to a study of Ad26.COV2.S vaccination and SARS-CoV-2 variants. Study findings and constraints: Non-spike TCR breadth showed similarity between vaccine and placebo recipients. Vaccinees displayed broader spike-specific TCR repertoires than placebo recipients. There was reportedly substantial breadth in spike-specific CD8+ and CD4+ T cell responses after vaccination. Using TCR breadth and depth analyses may have led to underestimated total T cell responses.

TCRdb's copy holds only in-frame clones and misses some; the assay was immunoSEQ multiplex PCR. The sample comprises about 350,000 clones, just over 90% of which are singletons, and roughly 3.9% rests with the top ten. The germline V gene encodes CDR1 ENHRY and CDR2 SYGVKD. The CDR3 runs 13 residues. With 0 bases removed from V and 3 bases from J, the gap between germline ends came to 3 bases. This chain joins TRBV10-3 and TRBJ1-3, with D hard to call. The source is a human donor who had recovered from COVID-19. Sample: peripheral blood, taken after recovery from COVID-19. CDR3 loop: CAISESNGNTIYF. The CDR3 region has the DNA TGTGCCATCAGTGAGTCGAATGGAAACACCATATATTTT.